Following are 9 T cell receptor beta chains from one sample sequenced in a study of OX40 agonist ivuxolimab in advanced cancers. Produced via immunoSEQ multiplex PCR; TCRdb's table is partial and in-frame only. This table holds around 68,000 clones, around 90% found once. Sequenced material: CD4+ or CD8+ T cells sorted from blood, taken in a trial of the OX40 agonist ivuxolimab. These receptors were taken from an adult with an advanced solid tumor such as melanoma, head and neck, liver or kidney cancer.

This clone occurred once. The gene calls are TRBV27 and TRBJ2-7; 7 positions match TRBD1. CDR3 length: 13 residues. The trim removed 9 bases at V and 2 bases at J, leaving 7 bases unmatched. Germline-derived CDR1 and CDR2 are MNHEY and SMNVEV (reference sequence). The CDR3 loop is CASSDRITYEQYF. CDR3 nucleotide sequence: TGTGCCAGTTCGGACAGGATCACCTACGAGCAGTACTTC.

The chain is built from TRBV7-2 and TRBJ1-4, with 8 bases lining up with TRBD1. The V segment lost 1 base and the J segment 5 bases; nucleotides outside the gene matches: 0. Germline V gives CDR1 SGHTA, CDR2 FQGNSA. This CDR3 is built from 14 residues. The CDR3 region has the DNA TGTGCCAGCAGCTTAGACAGGGGGAATGAAAAACTGTTTTTT. This sequence encodes CASSLDRGNEKLFF.

The chain links TRBV6-5 to TRBJ2-3, with a weak D call TRBD1 (6 bases). The V end was cut by 7 bases, the J end by 8 bases, with 16 bases between. The CDR3 runs to 13 residues. Per the germline V gene, CDR1 is MNHEY and CDR2 is SVGAGI. The CDR3 nucleotides are TGTGCCAGCAACAACAGGATAGGGGGTACGCAGTATTTT. As protein: CASNNRIGGTQYF.

This clone came up a few times. The J gene is TRBJ1-1, the V gene TRBV5-1; D might be TRBD1 (6 bases). The V end lost 0 bases, the J end lost 3 bases, and 12 bases lay between the germline ends. The CDR3 covers 15 residues. CDR1 and CDR2 from the germline V gene are SGHRS and YFSETQ. This chain's CDR3 is CASSLEGQGYTEAFF. CDR3 bases: TGCGCCAGCAGCTTGGAGGGTCAGGGGTACACTGAAGCTTTCTTT.

This chain joins TRBV5-8 and TRBJ2-6; TRBD2 matches 7 bases. Germline V gene sequence: CDR1 SGHTS, CDR2 YDEGEE. The CDR3 length is 17 residues. Germline trimming cut 4 bases from V and 0 bases from J; bases unmatched to any gene: 7. The CDR3 nucleotides read TGTGCCAGCAGCCCACCGTGGGGGGGCTCTGGGGCCAACGTCCTGACTTTC. Protein sequence: CASSPPWGGSGANVLTF.

This chain links TRBV2 with TRBJ1-2; D gene ambiguous. The germline CDR1 and CDR2 sequences are SNHLY and FYNNEI. V was clipped by 6 bases and J by 2 bases, with 7 bases between them. The CDR3 extends over 12 amino acids. The DNA for the CDR3 is TGTGCCAGCAGCCGGGAGAACTATGGCTACACCTTC. Its protein is CASSRENYGYTF.

The chain recombines TRBV6-1 with TRBJ1-4; TRBD1 matches at 9 bases. The CDR3 length is 14 residues. Germline trimming cut 5 bases from V and 8 bases from J; bases unmatched to any gene: 6. CDR1 is MNHNS and CDR2 is SASEGT in the germline V gene. CDR3 sequence reads: CASSTGTGIEKLFF. The CDR3 bases are TGTGCCAGCAGTACCGGGACAGGGATCGAAAAACTGTTTTTT.

This clone was observed once. The genes are TRBV2 and TRBJ2-2, with TRBD1 matching 7 bases. In germline, CDR1 is SNHLY, CDR2 FYNNEI. V shed 4 bases, J shed 7 bases, and the junction held 9 bases outside the gene matches. CDR3 length: 15 amino acids. Here the CDR3 DNA reads TGTGCCAGCAGTGGGGTAGGGGGCCCAAGCGGGGAGCTGTTTTTT. It translates to CASSGVGGPSGELFF. Looking up the rest from reference TRBV2 and TRBJ2-2 gives the full variable domain: EPEVTQTPSHQVTQMGQEVILRCVPISNHLYFYWYRQILGQKVEFLVSFYNNEISEKSEIFDDQFSVERPDGSNFTLKIRSTKLEDSAMYFCASSGVGGPSGELFFGEGSRLTVL.

This clone was seen once. This chain connects TRBV25-1 to TRBJ2-2, with TRBD1 as a possible D gene (6 bases). The CDR3 is 11 amino acids. V lost 7 bases and J 6 bases, leaving 6 bases between the germline ends. CDR1 and CDR2 from the germline V gene are MGHDK and SYGVNS. CDR3 in amino acids: CASNRAGELFF. CDR3 nucleotides: TGTGCCAGCAACAGGGCCGGGGAGCTGTTTTTT.